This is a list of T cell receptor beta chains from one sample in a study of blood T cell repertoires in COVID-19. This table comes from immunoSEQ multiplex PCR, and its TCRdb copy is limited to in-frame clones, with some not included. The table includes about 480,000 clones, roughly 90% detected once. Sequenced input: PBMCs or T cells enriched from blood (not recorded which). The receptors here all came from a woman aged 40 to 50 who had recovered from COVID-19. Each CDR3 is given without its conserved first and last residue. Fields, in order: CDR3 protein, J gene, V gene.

cdr3_aa: ASSEKGLAAMAYEQY
j_call: TRBJ2-7
v_call: TRBV6-1

cdr3_aa: ASRLGQREAF
j_call: TRBJ1-1
v_call: TRBV5-1

cdr3_aa: ASSTTGLAKNIQY
j_call: TRBJ2-4
v_call: TRBV6-6

cdr3_aa: ATSDLTGVHYEQY
j_call: TRBJ2-7
v_call: TRBV24-1

cdr3_aa: ASSDREAQH
j_call: TRBJ1-5
v_call: TRBV19

cdr3_aa: ASSARDSEKLF
j_call: TRBJ1-4
v_call: TRBV11-2

cdr3_aa: ASSQVLGLAKNIQY
j_call: TRBJ2-4
v_call: TRBV4-3

cdr3_aa: AWSGGQGAFGYT
j_call: TRBJ1-2
v_call: TRBV30

cdr3_aa: ASSLQGAGDTQY
j_call: TRBJ2-3
v_call: TRBV5-1

cdr3_aa: ASSSPTDTQY
j_call: TRBJ2-3
v_call: TRBV7-9

cdr3_aa: ASSLIRASGVTNTGELF
j_call: TRBJ2-2
v_call: TRBV7-8

cdr3_aa: AWSATTSGQPQH
j_call: TRBJ1-5
v_call: TRBV30

cdr3_aa: ASSLDLLGSEQF
j_call: TRBJ2-1
v_call: TRBV7-2

cdr3_aa: ASSLVGQGFTEAF
j_call: TRBJ1-1
v_call: TRBV13

cdr3_aa: ASSYSGQGVRTGNYEQY
j_call: TRBJ2-7
v_call: TRBV6-2/TRBV6-3

cdr3_aa: ASSQLGTGDNTEAF
j_call: TRBJ1-1
v_call: TRBV4-3

cdr3_aa: ASSYGQMDSSGYT
j_call: TRBJ1-2
v_call: TRBV4-3

cdr3_aa: ASSEGQVTYEQY
j_call: TRBJ2-7
v_call: TRBV5-4

cdr3_aa: ASLRDRAYGYT
j_call: TRBJ1-2
v_call: TRBV6-1

cdr3_aa: ASQGTGGTQY
j_call: TRBJ2-5
v_call: TRBV2

cdr3_aa: SASQPPFTGFYGYT
j_call: TRBJ1-2
v_call: TRBV20-1

cdr3_aa: ASSPTGTGGGSNQPQH
j_call: TRBJ1-5
v_call: TRBV18

cdr3_aa: ASSEASRGSGELF
j_call: TRBJ2-2
v_call: TRBV2

cdr3_aa: ASSQGAGDSSYEQY
j_call: TRBJ2-7
v_call: TRBV4-3

cdr3_aa: ASSYSPSSYNSPLH
j_call: TRBJ1-6
v_call: TRBV6-5

cdr3_aa: ASSYGLHGGDEAF
j_call: TRBJ1-1
v_call: TRBV6-2/TRBV6-3

cdr3_aa: ASSGMGSGIQETQY
j_call: TRBJ2-5
v_call: TRBV27

cdr3_aa: ASSQGLGQGLQRGYT
j_call: TRBJ1-2
v_call: TRBV4-3

cdr3_aa: SSLLQGTYGYT
j_call: TRBJ1-2
v_call: TRBV29-1

cdr3_aa: ASHTGYENTEAF
j_call: TRBJ1-1
v_call: TRBV19

cdr3_aa: ASSLLAEKF
j_call: TRBJ2-1
v_call: TRBV3-1/TRBV3-2

cdr3_aa: AIRRQPNEKLF
j_call: TRBJ1-4
v_call: TRBV10-3

cdr3_aa: ASSLSPGHTYEQY
j_call: TRBJ2-7
v_call: TRBV27

cdr3_aa: ASSVLAGYTDTQY
j_call: TRBJ2-3
v_call: TRBV25-1

cdr3_aa: ASSRGGTRGNNEQF
j_call: TRBJ2-1
v_call: TRBV4-1

cdr3_aa: ASSLSGDVSYEQY
j_call: TRBJ2-7
v_call: TRBV4-1

cdr3_aa: ASSLNRGVDGYT
j_call: TRBJ1-2
v_call: TRBV19

cdr3_aa: ASSLHLQGTGANVLT
j_call: TRBJ2-6
v_call: TRBV6-2/TRBV6-3

cdr3_aa: SASSRWGTDSNQPQH
j_call: TRBJ1-5
v_call: TRBV20-1

cdr3_aa: ASRPGSDRWNYGYT
j_call: TRBJ1-2
v_call: TRBV6-6

cdr3_aa: ASWTGGGQPQH
j_call: TRBJ1-5
v_call: TRBV19

cdr3_aa: ASSVLGTNTEAF
j_call: TRBJ1-1
v_call: TRBV5-5

cdr3_aa: ASSWGTETYNEQF
j_call: TRBJ2-1
v_call: TRBV7-2

cdr3_aa: ASSLFPPTTNEKLF
j_call: TRBJ1-4
v_call: TRBV27

cdr3_aa: ASSVWTGLRGLYGYT
j_call: TRBJ1-2
v_call: TRBV7-2

cdr3_aa: ASSQRPGTNYGYT
j_call: TRBJ1-2
v_call: TRBV4-3

cdr3_aa: ASMLVRTGELF
j_call: TRBJ2-2
v_call: TRBV2

cdr3_aa: ASSEQGGTDTQY
j_call: TRBJ2-3
v_call: TRBV25-1

cdr3_aa: ASSAGPSGDQPQH
j_call: TRBJ1-5
v_call: TRBV5-1

cdr3_aa: ASSLQGLSYEQY
j_call: TRBJ2-7
v_call: TRBV11-2

cdr3_aa: ASSLVAGLSGEQF
j_call: TRBJ2-1
v_call: TRBV13

cdr3_aa: ATSEPGGAGYTGELF
j_call: TRBJ2-2
v_call: TRBV24-1

cdr3_aa: ASGLVPSGSSYNEQF
j_call: TRBJ2-1
v_call: TRBV12-5

cdr3_aa: ASTPGQGAVSYNSPLH
j_call: TRBJ1-6
v_call: TRBV5-1

cdr3_aa: ASTQPGTADTQY
j_call: TRBJ2-3
v_call: TRBV7-4